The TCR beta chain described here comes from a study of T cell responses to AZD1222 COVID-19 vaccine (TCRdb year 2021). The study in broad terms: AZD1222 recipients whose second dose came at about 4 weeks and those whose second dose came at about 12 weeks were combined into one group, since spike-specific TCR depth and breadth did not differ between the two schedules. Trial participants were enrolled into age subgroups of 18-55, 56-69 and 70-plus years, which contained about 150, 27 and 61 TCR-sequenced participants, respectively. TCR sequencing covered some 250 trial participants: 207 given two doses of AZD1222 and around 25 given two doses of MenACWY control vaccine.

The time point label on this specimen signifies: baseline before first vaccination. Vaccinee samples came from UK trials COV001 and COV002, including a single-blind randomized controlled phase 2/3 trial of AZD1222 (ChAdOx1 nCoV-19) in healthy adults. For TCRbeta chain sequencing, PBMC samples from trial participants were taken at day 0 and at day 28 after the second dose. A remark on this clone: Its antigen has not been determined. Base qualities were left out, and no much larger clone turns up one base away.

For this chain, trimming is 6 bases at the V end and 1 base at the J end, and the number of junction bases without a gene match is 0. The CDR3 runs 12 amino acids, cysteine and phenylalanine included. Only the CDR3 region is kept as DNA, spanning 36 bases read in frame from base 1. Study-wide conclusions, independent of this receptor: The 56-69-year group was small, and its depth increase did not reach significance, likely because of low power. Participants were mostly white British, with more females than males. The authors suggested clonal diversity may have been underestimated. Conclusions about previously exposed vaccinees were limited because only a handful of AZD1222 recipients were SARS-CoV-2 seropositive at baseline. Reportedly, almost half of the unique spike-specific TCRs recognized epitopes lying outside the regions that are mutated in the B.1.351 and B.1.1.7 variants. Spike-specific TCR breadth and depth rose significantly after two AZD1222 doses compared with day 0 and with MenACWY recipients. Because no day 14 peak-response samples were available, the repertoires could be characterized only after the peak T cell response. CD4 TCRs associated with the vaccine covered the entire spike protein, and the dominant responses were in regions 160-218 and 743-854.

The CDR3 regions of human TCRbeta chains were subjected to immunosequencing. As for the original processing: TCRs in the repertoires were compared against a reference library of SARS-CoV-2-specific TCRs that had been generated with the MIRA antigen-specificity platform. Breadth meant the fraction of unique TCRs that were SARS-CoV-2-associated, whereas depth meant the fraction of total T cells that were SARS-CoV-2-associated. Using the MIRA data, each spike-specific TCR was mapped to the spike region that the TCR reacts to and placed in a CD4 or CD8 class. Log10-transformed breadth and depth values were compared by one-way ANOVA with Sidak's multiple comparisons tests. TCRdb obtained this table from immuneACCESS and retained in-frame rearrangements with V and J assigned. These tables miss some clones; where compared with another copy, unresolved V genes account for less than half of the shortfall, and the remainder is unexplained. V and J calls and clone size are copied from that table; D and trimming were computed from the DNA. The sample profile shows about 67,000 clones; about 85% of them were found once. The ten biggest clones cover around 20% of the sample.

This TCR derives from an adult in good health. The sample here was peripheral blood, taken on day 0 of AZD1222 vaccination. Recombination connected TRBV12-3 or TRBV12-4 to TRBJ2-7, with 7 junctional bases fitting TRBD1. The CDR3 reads CASRTGSYEQYF. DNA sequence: TGTGCCAGCAGGACAGGGTCCTACGAGCAGTACTTC.